This T cell receptor (beta chain) was documented in a study of T cell responses to AZD1222 COVID-19 vaccine. Study-wide context: Second-dose timings of about 4 or about 12 weeks were pooled.

A word on this clone: Antigen specificity is unknown.

Here immunoSEQ multiplex PCR was the method, and the copy in TCRdb shows in-frame clones only, minus some. Of about 260,000 clones in the sample, approximately 93% are singletons; the top ten hold less than 0.6%. The V end lost 3 bases, the J end lost 7 bases, and 6 bases lay between the germline ends. This CDR3 is built from 12 residues. Findings and limits, study-wide: With dominance at 160-218 and 743-854, vaccine-associated CD4 TCRs spanned spike. Spike-specific TCRs gained breadth and depth after people received two AZD1222 doses.

The chain combines TRBV12-3 or TRBV12-4 with TRBJ1-4; D ambiguous. Sequenced here: peripheral blood, sampled on day 0 of AZD1222 vaccination. This receptor was identified in an adult in good health. In nucleotides, the CDR3 is TGTGCCAGCAGTTTCCCACTTGAAAAACTGTTTTTT. Amino acids: CASSFPLEKLFF.